The clone carrying this T cell receptor beta chain was recorded many times. Its specificity is unknown. RNA transcripts yielded amplified TCR beta CDR3 regions. The HTBI primer set served for first-round RT-PCR of the TCR CDR3. A single record per CDR3 protein comes from TCRdb applying MiXCR to the multiplex PCR reads. The sample yields about 260,000 distinct CDR3 sequences, about 16% seen once. This entry is derived from a study of T cells in Graves' hyperthyroidism and ophthalmopathy. Points from the study as a whole: Most clonotypes expanded in thyroid above 0.001 were likewise present in blood.

The study included ophthalmopathy patients with Clinical Activity Score at least 3, NOSPECS grade at least 4 and duration under 3 months. Thyroid ultrasound, orbital computed tomography, clinical symptoms, and serum thyroxine and TRAb underpinned diagnoses. Source material for PBMCs was around 10 ml fresh peripheral blood. Germline V CDR1 and CDR2: SEHNR, FQNEAQ (reference sequence). V was shortened by 1 base and J by 4 bases, with 13 bases between the two germline ends. There are 15 residues in the CDR3. This sequence was found in a woman between 18 and 30 years old with Graves' ophthalmopathy. V and J are TRBV7-9 and TRBJ2-5; D may match TRBD1 or TRBD2 (5 bases each). The source material was blood. The CDR3 DNA sequence: TGTGCCAGCAGCTTAGAGGTGGGGACGCGAGAGACCCAGTACTTC. This sequence encodes CASSLEVGTRETQYF. Full variable domain (missing parts from reference TRBV7-9 and TRBJ2-5): DTGVSQNPRHKITKRGQNVTFRCDPISEHNRLYWYRQTLGQGPEFLTYFQNEAQLEKSRLLSDRFSAERPKGSFSTLEIQRTEQGDSAMYLCASSLEVGTRETQYFGPGTRLLVL.